The source of this T cell receptor beta chain is a study of low-dose radiotherapy and immunotherapy resistance in tumors. Turning to the study itself: The fractionation for Cohort 1 was 0.5 Gy per fraction every 2 weeks, totaling 6.5 Gy. Intravenous cyclophosphamide 200 mg/m2 was given every two weeks, one day before radiation and immunotherapy.

Stated time point: after trial treatment. The treatment denotes: LDRT plus nivolumab, ipilimumab, low-dose cyclophosphamide and aspirin (RACIN trial). The therapy administered to donors comprised nivolumab, ipilimumab, aspirin, low-dose cyclophosphamide and low-dose radiotherapy. TRAV and TRBV primers primed cDNA for both TCRalpha and TCRbeta. With a constant-region primer and a V-primer adapter, TCRs were subjected to 20 PCR cycles of amplification. mRNA, after isolation, was amplified by in vitro transcription. A single record per CDR3 protein comes from TCRdb applying MiXCR to the reads. The sample holds roughly 38,000 distinct CDR3 sequences, around 20% seen once. In this sample, this clonotype turned up many times. CDR3 length: 18 amino acids. The ends lost 4 bases at V and 1 base at J; junction bases unmatched: 12. Germline V gene sequence: CDR1 MDHEN, CDR2 SYDVKM.

The genes are TRBV28 and TRBJ1-1; TRBD1 aligns across 10 bases. The origin of this receptor is a female donor with ovarian cancer. The material sequenced was PBMCs, taken after low-dose radiotherapy plus immunotherapy. CDR3 bases: TGTGCCAGCAGTTCGACAGGGGGCCTTGGGAGGACGAACACTGAAGCTTTCTTT. Its protein is CASSSTGGLGRTNTEAFF.